The source of this T cell receptor (beta chain) is a study of OX40 agonist ivuxolimab in advanced cancers. Across the whole study: Patients received intravenous ivuxolimab every 2 weeks at 0.01 to 10 mg/kg.

Profiling relied on immunoSEQ multiplex PCR, and the TCRdb table lists in-frame clones only, not all of them. The profile covers 60,000 to 70,000 clones, with about nine tenths appearing a single time and approximately 2.6% taken by the ten largest. Trimming took off 5 bases at V and 7 bases at J, with 17 bases between the two ends. CDR1 is LNHDA and CDR2 is SQIVND in the germline V gene (reference sequence). The CDR3 runs to 14 residues. This sample comprised CD4+ or CD8+ T cells sorted from blood, obtained in a trial of the OX40 agonist ivuxolimab. This chain uses TRBV19 with TRBJ2-5; D assignment may be TRBD1 or TRBD2 (5 bases each). This sequence originates from an adult with an advanced solid tumor such as melanoma, head and neck, liver or kidney cancer. As DNA, the CDR3 is TGTGCCAGTAGTCCCCACCGGGACCGAGGGACCCAGTACTTC. Amino acids: CASSPHRDRGTQYF.